These 2 T cell receptor beta chains came from one sample sequenced in a study of T-cell reconstitution after alpha-beta-depleted transplantation in children. Construction of the TCRbeta library involved unique molecular identifiers. From the PCR reads, TCRdb called clonotypes with MiXCR, one entry per CDR3 protein. The sample shows about 76,000 distinct CDR3 sequences, about 14% of them seen only once. This specimen consisted of PBMCs, mostly from graft donor cells, obtained 180 days after TCRalphabeta/CD19-depleted stem cell transplant. The origin of the receptors is a male patient under 10 years old who had a stem cell transplant for acute lymphoblastic leukemia, so the T cells may come from the graft donor.

The chain has TRBV7-2 and TRBJ1-5; D is ambiguous. The ends were cut back, 1 base at V and 2 bases at J, with 9 bases in the middle. This CDR3 is 15 amino acids long. Germline CDR1 and CDR2: SGHTA and FQGNSA. The CDR3 region has the DNA TGTGCCAGCAGCTTAGTATCCTCTCGCAATCAGCCCCAGCATTTT. It codes for CASSLVSSRNQPQHF. Variable domain in full (rest from reference TRBV7-2 and TRBJ1-5): GAGVSQSPSNKVTEKGKDVELRCDPISGHTALYWYRQSLGQGLEFLIYFQGNSAPDKSGLPSDRFSAERTGGSVSTLTIQRTQQEDSAVYLCASSLVSSRNQPQHFGDGTRLSIL.

This clonotype was detected only a few times. The V call is TRBV3-1, the J call TRBJ2-2; D is undetermined. The V gene's germline CDR1 is LGHDT and CDR2 YNNKEL (reference sequence). The CDR3 contains 15 residues. Trimming stripped 4 bases from V and 2 bases from J, with 11 bases between. CDR3 residues: CASSPLGRNTGELFF. As DNA, the CDR3 is TGTGCCAGCAGCCCCCTAGGACGCAACACCGGGGAGCTGTTTTTT.